This TCR beta chain was captured by sequencing in a study of T cell repertoires in cytomegalovirus infection. Turning to the study itself: Public TCR beta signature analysis indicated the presence of both CMV infection and matching HLA type.

TCRdb re-called the reads through MiXCR, storing one row per CDR3 protein. The sample has fewer than 1,000,000 distinct CDR3 sequences; approximately 33% are singletons. This clonotype was detected only a few times. Its antigen is still unknown. Trimming at V came to 3 bases and at J to 4 bases, leaving 8 bases not matched to a gene. Germline CDR1 and CDR2: MNHNS and SASEGT. CDR3 length equals 16 residues. This clonotype was sampled from a human donor in good health (CMV status not recorded). Some clones in this sample may be carry-over from other donors' samples. Sequencing used cultured CD8+ T cells from PBMCs, obtained from culture after CMV antigen stimulation. This chain joins TRBV6-1 and TRBJ2-2; 7 nucleotides match TRBD2. CDR3 in amino acids: CASSEPRGGLTGELFF. DNA of the CDR3: TGTGCCAGCAGTGAGCCTCGCGGGGGACTCACCGGGGAGCTGTTTTTT.